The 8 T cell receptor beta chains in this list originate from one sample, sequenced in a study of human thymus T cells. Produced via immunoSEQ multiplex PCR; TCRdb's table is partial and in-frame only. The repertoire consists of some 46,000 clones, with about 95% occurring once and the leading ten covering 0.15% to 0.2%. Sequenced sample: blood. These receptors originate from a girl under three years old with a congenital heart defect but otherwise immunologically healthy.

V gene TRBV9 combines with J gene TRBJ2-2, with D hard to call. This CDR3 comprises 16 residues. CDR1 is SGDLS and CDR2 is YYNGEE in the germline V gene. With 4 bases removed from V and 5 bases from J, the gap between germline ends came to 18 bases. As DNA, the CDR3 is TGTGCCAGCAGCCCCCCCCCGGCCAAAATAACCGGGGAGCTGTTTTTT. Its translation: CASSPPPAKITGELFF.

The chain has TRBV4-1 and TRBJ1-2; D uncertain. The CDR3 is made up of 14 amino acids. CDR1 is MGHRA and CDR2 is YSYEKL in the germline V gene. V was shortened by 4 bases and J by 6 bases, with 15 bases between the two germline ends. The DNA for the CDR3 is TGCGCCAGCAGCCGGCAAGGAGGCCCGGATGGCTACACCTTC. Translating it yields CASSRQGGPDGYTF.

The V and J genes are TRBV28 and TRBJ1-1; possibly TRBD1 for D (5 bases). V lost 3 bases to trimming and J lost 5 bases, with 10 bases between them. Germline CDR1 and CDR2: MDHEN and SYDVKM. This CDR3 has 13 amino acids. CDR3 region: CASSFGGQTEAFF. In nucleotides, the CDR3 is TGTGCCAGCAGTTTCGGGGGTCAGACTGAAGCTTTCTTT.

The CDR3 bases are TGTGCCAGCAGCCCTACCCCGCGGTGGAGCTCCTACGAGCAGTACTTC. This translates into CASSPTPRWSSYEQYF. J is TRBJ2-7 and V is TRBV5-6; no reliable D call. The length of the CDR3 is 16 residues. The germline V and J ends were trimmed by 4 bases and 0 bases, with 17 bases remaining between them. Germline lookup yields CDR1 SGHDT and CDR2 YYEEEE.

The CDR3 loop is CASSPPRGYGYTF. Here the CDR3 DNA reads TGTGCCAGCTCACCACCCAGGGGCTATGGCTACACCTTC. This chain uses TRBV18 with TRBJ1-2; possibly TRBD1 for D (6 bases). CDR3 size: 13 residues. The V gene lost 0 bases and the J gene lost 4 bases, with 6 bases spanning the gap. Germline V gene data show CDR1 as KGHSH and CDR2 as LQKENI.

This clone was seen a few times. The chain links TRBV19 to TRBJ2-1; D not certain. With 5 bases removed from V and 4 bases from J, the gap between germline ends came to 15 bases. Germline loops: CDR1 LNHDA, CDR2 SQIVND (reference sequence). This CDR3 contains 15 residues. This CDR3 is CASSSPRLGYNEQFF. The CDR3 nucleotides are TGTGCCAGTAGTTCCCCGAGGTTGGGGTACAATGAGCAGTTCTTC.

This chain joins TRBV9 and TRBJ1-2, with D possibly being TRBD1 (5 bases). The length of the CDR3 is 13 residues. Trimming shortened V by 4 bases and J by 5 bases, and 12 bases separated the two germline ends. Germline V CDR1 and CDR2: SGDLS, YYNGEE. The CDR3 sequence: CASSPMGGYGYTF. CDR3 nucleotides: TGTGCCAGCAGCCCCATGGGGGGGTATGGCTACACCTTC.

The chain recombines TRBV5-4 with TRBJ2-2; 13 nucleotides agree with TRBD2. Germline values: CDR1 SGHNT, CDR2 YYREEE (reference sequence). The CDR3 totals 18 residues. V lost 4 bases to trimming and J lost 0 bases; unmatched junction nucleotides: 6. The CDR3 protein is CASSRGLAGEPNTGELFF. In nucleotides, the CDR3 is TGTGCCAGCAGCCGAGGACTAGCGGGAGAACCGAACACCGGGGAGCTGTTTTTT. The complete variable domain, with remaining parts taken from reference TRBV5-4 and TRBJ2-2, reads ETGVTQSPTHLIKTRGQQVTLRCSSQSGHNTVSWYQQALGQGPQFIFQYYREEENGRGNFPPRFSGLQFPNYSSELNVNALELDDSALYLCASSRGLAGEPNTGELFFGEGSRLTVL.